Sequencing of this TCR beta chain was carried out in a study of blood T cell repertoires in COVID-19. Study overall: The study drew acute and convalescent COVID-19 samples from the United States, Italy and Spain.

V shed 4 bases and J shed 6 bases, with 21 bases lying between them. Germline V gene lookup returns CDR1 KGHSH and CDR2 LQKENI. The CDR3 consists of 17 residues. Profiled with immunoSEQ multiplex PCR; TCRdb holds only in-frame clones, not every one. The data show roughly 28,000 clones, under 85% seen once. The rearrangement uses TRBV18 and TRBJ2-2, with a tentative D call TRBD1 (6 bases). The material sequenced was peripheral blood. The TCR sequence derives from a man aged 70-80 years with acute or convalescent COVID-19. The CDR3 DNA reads TGTGCCAGCTCACTTGGCAGTCTGTCAGGGGTATCCGGGGAGCTGTTTTTT. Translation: CASSLGSLSGVSGELFF.